The 27 T cell receptor beta chains below were found in one sample sequenced in a study of identical twins. MiXCR, run by TCRdb on the 5' RACE reads, gives a single entry per CDR3 protein. Of 410,000 or so distinct CDR3 sequences detected, approximately 18% appear once; the ten largest clones hold 10% to 15%. The sequenced material came from naive T cells sorted from blood. Receptors originate from a man aged 50 to 59 in good health.

The chain combines TRBV7-2 with TRBJ2-7; D is uncertain. CDR1 and CDR2 (germline): SGHTA, FQGNSA. The V end lost 5 bases, the J end lost 4 bases, and 18 bases lay between the germline ends. The CDR3 is 15 amino acids. For the CDR3, the DNA is TGTGCCAGCAGCCAGGAGTACTACGGCCGATACGAGCAGTACTTC. It encodes CASSQEYYGRYEQYF.

This clonotype was found many times. V is TRBV20-1 and J is TRBJ1-1, with 9 nucleotides matching TRBD1. After removal of 0 bases from V and 10 bases from J, the junction contained 18 bases not matched to a gene. This CDR3 has 17 residues. Germline values: CDR1 DFQATT, CDR2 SNEGSKA (reference sequence). The CDR3 loop reads CSARDRGQGSLTDGAFF. The CDR3 DNA is TGCAGTGCTAGAGATAGGGGACAGGGATCTCTCACTGATGGAGCTTTCTTT.

The J gene is TRBJ2-5, the V gene TRBV10-3; D is possibly TRBD1 or TRBD2 (5 bases each). The CDR3 runs 13 residues. Germline V gene sequence: CDR1 ENHRY, CDR2 SYGVKD. V lost 2 bases, J lost 5 bases, and 9 bases lay in between. This CDR3 reads CAISERREETQYF. CDR3 coding DNA: TGTGCCATCAGTGAGCGCAGGGAGGAGACCCAGTACTTC.

This clonotype was seen at least ten times. This chain links TRBV14 with TRBJ2-1; D possibly uses TRBD1 or TRBD2 (6 bases each). This CDR3 has 17 amino acids. Trimming cost V 1 base and J 9 bases, with 22 bases left between them. CDR1 SGHDN and CDR2 FVKESK come from the germline V gene. CDR3 sequence reads: CASSQGSIGGRYLEQFF. The CDR3 DNA reads as TGTGCCAGCAGCCAAGGCTCGATAGGGGGGCGATATCTTGAGCAGTTCTTC. Drawing the rest from reference TRBV14 and TRBJ2-1, the complete variable domain is EAGVTQFPSHSVIEKGQTVTLRCDPISGHDNLYWYRRVMGKEIKFLLHFVKESKQDESGMPNNRFLAERTGGTYSTLKVQPAELEDSGVYFCASSQGSIGGRYLEQFFGPGTRLTVL.

This clonotype has a handful of counts. The V and J genes are TRBV12-3 or TRBV12-4 and TRBJ2-7; D remains unclear. Deletions cut 2 bases from V and 0 bases from J, with 8 bases between. The CDR3 is 14 residues long. Written as DNA, the CDR3 is TGTGCCAGCAGTTTAACGGAGAGCTCCTACGAGCAGTACTTC. Translated, it gives CASSLTESSYEQYF.

The chain couples TRBV7-2 to TRBJ2-5; maybe TRBD2 (5 bases). Germline lookup yields CDR1 SGHTA and CDR2 FQGNSA. The V gene lost 4 bases and the J gene lost 5 bases, with 17 bases spanning the gap. The CDR3 is 15 amino acids. This chain's CDR3 is CASSSPRHAGETQYF. The CDR3, as DNA: TGTGCCAGCAGCTCCCCCCGACACGCGGGTGAGACCCAGTACTTC.

This clonotype was detected only a few times. The chain carries TRBV25-1 and TRBJ2-2; possibly TRBD1 for D (6 bases). This CDR3 has 15 amino acids. The V end lost 3 bases, the J end lost 4 bases, and 12 bases lay between the germline ends. Germline loops: CDR1 MGHDK, CDR2 SYGVNS. As DNA, the CDR3 is TGTGCCAGCAGTGATAGGCAGGGGCCCACCGGGGAGCTGTTTTTT. Protein: CASSDRQGPTGELFF.

The gene calls are TRBV29-1 and TRBJ2-1, with D tentatively TRBD2 (5 bases). Germline V lookup: CDR1 SQVTM, CDR2 ANQGSEA. With 8 bases removed from V and 7 bases from J, the gap between germline ends came to 12 bases. The CDR3 consists of 11 residues. The chain's CDR3 is CSLPSGNEQFF. CDR3 DNA: TGCAGCTTACCTTCGGGGAATGAGCAGTTCTTC.

V gene TRBV6-2 or TRBV6-3 combines with J gene TRBJ2-2, with 8 bases fitting TRBD1. Trimming removed 6 bases from V and 5 bases from J; junction bases left unmatched: 5. Germline V gene sequence: CDR1 MNHEY, CDR2 SVGEGT. This CDR3 comprises 14 residues. The CDR3 DNA sequence: TGTGCCAGCAGATCGGACAGGGTAACCGGGGAGCTGTTTTTT. It specifies CASRSDRVTGELFF.

In the case of this clonotype: This may stem from a read error, because a much larger clone lies one nucleotide away. The V and J genes are TRBV5-5 and TRBJ1-3, with D uncertain. CDR1 is SGHKS and CDR2 is YYEKEE in the germline V gene (reference sequence). CDR3 length: 15 residues. CDR3 in amino acids: CASSFQNSAGNTKYF. CDR3 DNA: TGTGCCAGCAGCTTCCAAAACAGCGCTGGAAACACCAAATATTTT.

The chain uses TRBV5-5 and TRBJ1-1; 7 bases are shared with TRBD1. CDR1 is SGHKS, CDR2 YYEKEE, per germline (reference sequence). With 3 bases clipped from V and 1 base from J, the junction kept 3 bases outside the gene matches. CDR3 size: 14 residues. CDR3 in DNA: TGTGCCAGCAGCTCGGACAGGAAGAACACTGAAGCTTTCTTT. It specifies CASSSDRKNTEAFF.

CDR3 residues: CAWVRMGQGPYGYTF. DNA of the CDR3: TGTGCCTGGGTTCGAATGGGACAGGGACCCTATGGCTACACCTTC. This rearrangement joins TRBV30 to TRBJ1-2; 9 bases map to TRBD1. The V segment lost 5 bases and the J segment 4 bases; nucleotides outside the gene matches: 11. Germline V lookup: CDR1 GTSNPN, CDR2 SVGIG (reference sequence). This CDR3 region has 15 residues.

The chain employs TRBV18 and TRBJ2-6, with 8 bases matching TRBD1. Germline values: CDR1 KGHSH, CDR2 LQKENI. Trimming at V came to 3 bases and at J to 1 base, leaving 5 bases not matched to a gene. This CDR3 comprises 17 residues. Here the CDR3 reads CASSPTGAVSGANVLTF. CDR3 sequence (DNA): TGTGCCAGCTCACCGACAGGGGCGGTTTCTGGGGCCAACGTCCTGACTTTC.

The chain carries TRBV10-2 and TRBJ2-7; D call uncertain. V was pared by 6 bases and J by 4 bases, with 19 bases between. This CDR3 has 15 residues. From germline, CDR1 is WSHSY and CDR2 SAAADI. The CDR3 spells CASSKPAATSYEQYF. The CDR3 DNA sequence: TGCGCCAGCAGCAAACCCGCAGCCACTTCGTACGAGCAGTACTTC.

This clonotype was detected ten times or more. CDR3 in DNA: TGTGCCAGCAGGGGCCTAGGCTACGAGCAGTACTTC. This gives the protein CASRGLGYEQYF. The rearrangement joins TRBV7-2 to TRBJ2-7, with unresolved D. V was clipped by 6 bases and J by 3 bases, with 9 bases between them. The CDR3 totals 12 residues. CDR1 SGHTA and CDR2 FQGNSA come from the germline V gene.

There are a few counts of this clonotype. V and J are TRBV12-3 or TRBV12-4 and TRBJ2-5; unclear D gene. The length of the CDR3 is 11 residues. The ends were cut back, 8 bases at V and 4 bases at J, with 8 bases in the middle. The CDR3 spells CASALGETQYF. CDR3 bases: TGTGCCAGCGCCCTAGGAGAGACCCAGTACTTC.

In this sample, this clonotype turned up many times. The chain combines TRBV20-1 with TRBJ2-7; unclear D gene. The CDR3 sequence is 13 residues long. Trimming took 0 bases from V and 2 from J, leaving 8 bases between them. The germline V gene has CDR1 DFQATT and CDR2 SNEGSKA (reference sequence). The CDR3 region is CSARDHTAYEQYF. CDR3 nucleotide sequence: TGCAGTGCTAGAGATCACACCGCCTACGAGCAGTACTTC.

This clonotype showed up just a few times. The rearrangement uses TRBV4-2 and TRBJ2-5; D gene uncertain. The CDR3 covers 15 residues. The V end was cut by 2 bases, the J end by 9 bases, with 19 bases between. Germline V lookup: CDR1 LGHNA, CDR2 YNFKEQ. The CDR3 loop reads CASSQRSAPRGPQYF. The CDR3 DNA reads TGTGCCAGCAGCCAACGTTCGGCCCCAAGAGGTCCCCAGTACTTC.

At least ten counts were recorded for this clonotype. V is TRBV12-3 or TRBV12-4 and J is TRBJ2-7; D is possibly TRBD2 (5 bases). CDR3 size: 15 residues. Trimming cost V 3 bases and J 4 bases, with 16 bases left between them. CDR3 coding DNA: TGTGCCAGCAGTTTTGGGCTAGCCTCTAGGTACGAGCAGTACTTC. Protein: CASSFGLASRYEQYF.

This clonotype was detected only a few times. The chain combines TRBV4-3 with TRBJ2-2, with D possibly being TRBD2 (7 bases). V was shortened by 0 bases and J by 6 bases, with 14 bases between the two germline ends. CDR1 and CDR2 (germline): LGHNA, YSLEER. CDR3 length equals 16 residues. Here the CDR3 reads CASSQERGGGAGELFF. The DNA for the CDR3 is TGCGCCAGCAGCCAAGAGCGGGGAGGGGGAGCCGGGGAGCTGTTTTTT.

The chain uses TRBV7-9 and TRBJ2-1; D call uncertain. V shed 3 bases and J shed 5 bases, with 8 bases lying between them. CDR1 and CDR2 (germline): SEHNR, FQNEAQ (reference sequence). This CDR3 comprises 13 residues. CDR3 nucleotide sequence: TGTGCCAGCAGCTTGGACGCTCACAATGAGCAGTTCTTC. This sequence encodes CASSLDAHNEQFF.

The chain links TRBV28 to TRBJ2-1; 7 positions agree with TRBD2. The germline gives CDR1 MDHEN, CDR2 SYDVKM. This CDR3 is 15 amino acids long. After removal of 7 bases from V and 5 bases from J, the junction contained 11 bases not matched to a gene. DNA for the CDR3: TGTGCCAGCACGTCCCCCCCTAGCGGACACAATGAGCAGTTCTTC. It is translated as CASTSPPSGHNEQFF.

The sample holds many counts of this clonotype. The J gene is TRBJ2-5, the V gene TRBV10-3; the match to TRBD1 covers 8 bases. The CDR3 loop spans 13 amino acids. Trimming took 6 bases from V and 5 from J; bases not matched to a gene: 5. From germline, CDR1 is ENHRY and CDR2 SYGVKD. Written as DNA, the CDR3 is TGTGCCATCAGGCCGACAGGGGAGGAGACCCAGTACTTC. Translating gives CAIRPTGEETQYF.

The rearrangement joins TRBV5-1 to TRBJ1-3; no clear D gene. The germline CDR1 and CDR2 sequences are SGHRS and YFSETQ. The CDR3 is 14 amino acids. Deletions cut 1 base from V and 6 bases from J, with 11 bases between. For the CDR3, the DNA is TGCGCCAGCAGCTTGTCTACTGAAGTAAACACCATATATTTT. It encodes CASSLSTEVNTIYF.

The chain recombines TRBV29-1 with TRBJ2-7, with D possibly TRBD1 on 6 matching bases. The germline gives CDR1 SQVTM, CDR2 ANQGSEA. The CDR3 contains 12 residues. V lost 6 bases and J 3 bases, leaving 12 bases between the germline ends. CDR3 amino acids: CSVENRVYEQYF. For the CDR3, the DNA is TGCAGCGTAGAAAACAGGGTCTACGAGCAGTACTTC.

This clonotype was observed a few times. This chain connects TRBV5-4 to TRBJ2-1, with D uncertain. This CDR3 contains 15 residues. Trimming stripped 0 bases from V and 2 bases from J, with 9 bases between. The germline gives CDR1 SGHNT, CDR2 YYREEE (reference sequence). CDR3 sequence reads: CASSLESQPYNEQFF. CDR3 in DNA: TGTGCCAGCAGCTTGGAGTCCCAACCCTACAATGAGCAGTTCTTC.

The table lists this clonotype with a few counts. The rearrangement uses TRBV20-1 and TRBJ1-2; D gene ambiguous. Germline V gene data show CDR1 as DFQATT and CDR2 as SNEGSKA (reference sequence). The CDR3 is 15 amino acids. V lost 0 bases to trimming and J lost 4 bases, with 15 bases between them. In DNA form, the CDR3 reads TGCAGTGCTAGAGATCTTAGGAAGAGCTTCTATGGCTACACCTTC. Translated, it gives CSARDLRKSFYGYTF.